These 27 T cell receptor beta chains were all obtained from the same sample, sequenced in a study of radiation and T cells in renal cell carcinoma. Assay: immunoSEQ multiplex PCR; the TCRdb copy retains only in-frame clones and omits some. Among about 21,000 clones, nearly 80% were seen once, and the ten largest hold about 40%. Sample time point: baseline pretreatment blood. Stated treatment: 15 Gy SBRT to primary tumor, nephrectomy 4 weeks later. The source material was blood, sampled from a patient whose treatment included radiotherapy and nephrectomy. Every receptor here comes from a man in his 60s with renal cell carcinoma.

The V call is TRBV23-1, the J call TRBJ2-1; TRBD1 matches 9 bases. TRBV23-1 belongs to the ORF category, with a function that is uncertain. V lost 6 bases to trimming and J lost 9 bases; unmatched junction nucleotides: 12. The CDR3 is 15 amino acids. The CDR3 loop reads CASSQQGAGVREQFF. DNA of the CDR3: TGCGCCAGCAGCCAACAGGGGGCCGGGGTTCGTGAGCAGTTCTTC.

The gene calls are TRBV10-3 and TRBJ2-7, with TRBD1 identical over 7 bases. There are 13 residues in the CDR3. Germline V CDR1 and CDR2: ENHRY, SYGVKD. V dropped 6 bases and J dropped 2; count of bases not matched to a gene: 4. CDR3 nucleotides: TGTGCCATCAGCCGACAGGGCACCTACGAGCAGTACTTC. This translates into CAISRQGTYEQYF.

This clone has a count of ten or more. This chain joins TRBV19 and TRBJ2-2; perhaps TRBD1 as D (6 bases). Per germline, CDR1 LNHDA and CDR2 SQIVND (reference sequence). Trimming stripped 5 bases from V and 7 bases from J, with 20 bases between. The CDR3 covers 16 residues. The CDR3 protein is CASSQTGTIIGGELFF. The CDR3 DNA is TGTGCCAGTAGTCAAACCGGGACAATCATAGGCGGGGAGCTGTTTTTT.

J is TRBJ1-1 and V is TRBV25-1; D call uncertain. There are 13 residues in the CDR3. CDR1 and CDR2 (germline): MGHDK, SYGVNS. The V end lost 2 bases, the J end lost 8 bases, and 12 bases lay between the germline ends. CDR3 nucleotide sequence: TGTGCCAGCAGTGAAGGATCTGTCAGGGAAGCTTTCTTT. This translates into CASSEGSVREAFF.

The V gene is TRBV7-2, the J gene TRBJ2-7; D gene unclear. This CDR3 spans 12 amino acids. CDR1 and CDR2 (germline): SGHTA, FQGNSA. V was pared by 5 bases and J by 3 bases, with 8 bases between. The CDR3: CASSPTGYEQYF. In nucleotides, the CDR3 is TGTGCCAGCAGCCCCACGGGCTACGAGCAGTACTTC.

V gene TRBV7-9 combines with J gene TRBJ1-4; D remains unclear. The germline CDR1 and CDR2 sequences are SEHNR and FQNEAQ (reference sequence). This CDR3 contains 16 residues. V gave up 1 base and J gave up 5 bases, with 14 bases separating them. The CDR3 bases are TGTGCCAGCAGCTTAGGGGCTTCTAGCCGGAATGAAAAACTGTTTTTT. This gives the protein CASSLGASSRNEKLFF.

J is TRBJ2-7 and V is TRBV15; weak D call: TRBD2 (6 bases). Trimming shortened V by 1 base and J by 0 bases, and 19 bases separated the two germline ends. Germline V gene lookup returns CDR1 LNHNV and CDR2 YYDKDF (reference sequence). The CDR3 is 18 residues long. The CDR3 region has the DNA TGTGCCACCAGCAGAGGACGTAGCTCTAGTAGCGGCTCCTACGAGCAGTACTTC. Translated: CATSRGRSSSSGSYEQYF.

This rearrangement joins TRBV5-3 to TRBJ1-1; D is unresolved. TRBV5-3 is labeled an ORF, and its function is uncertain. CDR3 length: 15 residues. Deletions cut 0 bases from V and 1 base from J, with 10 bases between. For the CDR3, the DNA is TGTGCCAGAAGCTTGGAGCTATACACGAACACTGAAGCTTTCTTT. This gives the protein CARSLELYTNTEAFF.

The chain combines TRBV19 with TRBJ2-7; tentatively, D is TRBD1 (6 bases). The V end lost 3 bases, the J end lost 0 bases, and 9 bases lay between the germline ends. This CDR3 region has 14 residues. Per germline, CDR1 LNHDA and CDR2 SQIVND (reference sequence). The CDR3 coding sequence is TGTGCCAGTAGTATCTCAGGGGACTCCTACGAGCAGTACTTC. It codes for CASSISGDSYEQYF.

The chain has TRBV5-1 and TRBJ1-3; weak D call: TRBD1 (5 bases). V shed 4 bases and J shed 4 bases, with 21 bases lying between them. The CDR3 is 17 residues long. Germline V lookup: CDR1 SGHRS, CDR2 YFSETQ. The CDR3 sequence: CASSGDGHSLGGNTIYF. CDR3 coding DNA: TGCGCCAGCAGCGGGGATGGACATAGCCTGGGAGGAAACACCATATATTTT.

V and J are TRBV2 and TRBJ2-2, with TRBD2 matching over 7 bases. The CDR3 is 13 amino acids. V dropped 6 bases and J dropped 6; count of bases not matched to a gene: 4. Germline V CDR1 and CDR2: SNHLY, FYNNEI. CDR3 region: CASRRGTSGELFF. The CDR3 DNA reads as TGTGCCAGCAGGCGGGGGACGTCCGGGGAGCTGTTTTTT.

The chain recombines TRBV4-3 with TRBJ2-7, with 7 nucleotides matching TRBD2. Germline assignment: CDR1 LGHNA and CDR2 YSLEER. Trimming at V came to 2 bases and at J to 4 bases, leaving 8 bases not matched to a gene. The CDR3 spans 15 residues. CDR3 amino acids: CASSQRTGGTYEQYF. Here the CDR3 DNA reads TGCGCCAGCAGCCAAAGGACGGGGGGAACGTACGAGCAGTACTTC.

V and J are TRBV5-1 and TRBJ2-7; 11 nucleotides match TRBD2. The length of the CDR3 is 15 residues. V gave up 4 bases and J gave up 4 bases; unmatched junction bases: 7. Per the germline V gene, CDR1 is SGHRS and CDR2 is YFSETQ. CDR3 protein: CASSATSGSLYEQYF. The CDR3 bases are TGCGCCAGCAGCGCCACTAGCGGGAGTCTATACGAGCAGTACTTC.

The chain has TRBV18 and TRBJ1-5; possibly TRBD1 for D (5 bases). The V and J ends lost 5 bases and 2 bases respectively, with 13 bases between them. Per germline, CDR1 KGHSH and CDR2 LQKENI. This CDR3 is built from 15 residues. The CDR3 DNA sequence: TGTGCCAGCTCAACTGGGGGGGATGGCAATCAGCCCCAGCATTTT. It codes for CASSTGGDGNQPQHF.

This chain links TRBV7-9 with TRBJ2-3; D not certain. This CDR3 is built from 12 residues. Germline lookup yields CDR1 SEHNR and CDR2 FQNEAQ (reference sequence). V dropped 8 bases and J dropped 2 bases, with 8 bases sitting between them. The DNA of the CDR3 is TGTGCCAGCGAGGCACACACAGATACGCAGTATTTT. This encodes CASEAHTDTQYF.

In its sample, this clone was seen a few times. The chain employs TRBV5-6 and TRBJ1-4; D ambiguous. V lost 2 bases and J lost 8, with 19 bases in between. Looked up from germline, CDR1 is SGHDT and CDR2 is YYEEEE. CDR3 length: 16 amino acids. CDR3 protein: CASSLSSSWSFEKLFF. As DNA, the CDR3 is TGTGCCAGCAGCTTAAGTTCAAGTTGGTCCTTCGAAAAACTGTTTTTT.

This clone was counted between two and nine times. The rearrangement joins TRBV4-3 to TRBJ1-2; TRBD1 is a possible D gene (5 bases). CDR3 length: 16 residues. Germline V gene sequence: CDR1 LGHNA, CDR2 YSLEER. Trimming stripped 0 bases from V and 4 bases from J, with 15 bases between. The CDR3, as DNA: TGCGCCAGCAGCCAAGATGGACATGCGGCCCTCTATGGCTACACCTTC. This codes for CASSQDGHAALYGYTF.

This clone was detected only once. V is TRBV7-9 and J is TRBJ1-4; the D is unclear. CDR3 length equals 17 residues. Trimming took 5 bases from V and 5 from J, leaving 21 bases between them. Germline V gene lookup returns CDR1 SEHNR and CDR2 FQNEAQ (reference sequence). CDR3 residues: CASSVAGVRVGNEKLFF. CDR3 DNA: TGTGCCAGCAGCGTTGCGGGAGTAAGAGTGGGAAATGAAAAACTGTTTTTT.

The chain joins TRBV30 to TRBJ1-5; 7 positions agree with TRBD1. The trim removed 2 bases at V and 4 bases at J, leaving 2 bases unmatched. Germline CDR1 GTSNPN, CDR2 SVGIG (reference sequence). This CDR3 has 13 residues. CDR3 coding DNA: TGTGCCTGGAGTAGGGACAGTAATCAGCCCCAGCATTTT. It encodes CAWSRDSNQPQHF. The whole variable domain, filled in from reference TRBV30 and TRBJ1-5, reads SQTIHQWPATLVQPVGSPLSLECTVEGTSNPNLYWYRQAAGRGLQLLFYSVGIGQISSEVPQNLSASRPQDRQFILSSKKLLLSDSGFYLCAWSRDSNQPQHFGDGTRLSIL.

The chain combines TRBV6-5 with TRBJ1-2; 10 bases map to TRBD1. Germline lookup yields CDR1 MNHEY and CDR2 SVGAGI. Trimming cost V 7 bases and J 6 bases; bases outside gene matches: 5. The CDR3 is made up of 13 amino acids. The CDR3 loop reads CASIGQGVNGYTF. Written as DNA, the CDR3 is TGTGCCAGCATCGGACAGGGGGTTAATGGCTACACCTTC.

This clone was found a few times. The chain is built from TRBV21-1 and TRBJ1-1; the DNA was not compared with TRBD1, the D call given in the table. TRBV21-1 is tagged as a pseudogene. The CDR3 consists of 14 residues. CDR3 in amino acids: CASSTQGAGTEAFF. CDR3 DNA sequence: TGTGCCAGCAGCACACAGGGGGCGGGCACTGAAGCTTTCTTT.

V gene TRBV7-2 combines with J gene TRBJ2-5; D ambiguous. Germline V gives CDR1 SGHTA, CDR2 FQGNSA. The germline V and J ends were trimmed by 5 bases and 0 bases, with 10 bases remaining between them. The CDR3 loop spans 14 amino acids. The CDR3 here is CASSAAVYQETQYF. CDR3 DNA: TGTGCCAGCAGCGCCGCCGTGTACCAAGAGACCCAGTACTTC.

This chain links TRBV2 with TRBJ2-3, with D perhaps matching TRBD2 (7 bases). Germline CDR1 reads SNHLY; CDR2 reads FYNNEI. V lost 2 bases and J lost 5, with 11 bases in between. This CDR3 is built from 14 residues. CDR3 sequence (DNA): TGTGCCAGCAGTGAACAGGGGAGGGGAGATACGCAGTATTTT. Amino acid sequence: CASSEQGRGDTQYF. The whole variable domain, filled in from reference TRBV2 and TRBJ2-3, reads EPEVTQTPSHQVTQMGQEVILRCVPISNHLYFYWYRQILGQKVEFLVSFYNNEISEKSEIFDDQFSVERPDGSNFTLKIRSTKLEDSAMYFCASSEQGRGDTQYFGPGTRLTVL.

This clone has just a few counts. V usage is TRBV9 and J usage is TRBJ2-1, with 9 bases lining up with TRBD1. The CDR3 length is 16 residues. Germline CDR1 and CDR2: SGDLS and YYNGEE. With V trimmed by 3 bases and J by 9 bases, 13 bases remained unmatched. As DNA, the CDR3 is TGTGCCAGCAGCGCACTCGGACAGGGGAAGGGAAGTGAGCAGTTCTTC. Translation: CASSALGQGKGSEQFF.

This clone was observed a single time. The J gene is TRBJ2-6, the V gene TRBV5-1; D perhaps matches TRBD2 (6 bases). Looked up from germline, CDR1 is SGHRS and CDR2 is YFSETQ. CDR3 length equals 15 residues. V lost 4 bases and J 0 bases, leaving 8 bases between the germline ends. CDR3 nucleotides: TGCGCCAGCAGCGGGGGGTCCTCTGGGGCCAACGTCCTGACTTTC. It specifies CASSGGSSGANVLTF.

The CDR3 protein is CASSSGLVSYEQYF. CDR3 nucleotide sequence: TGTGCCAGCTCATCCGGACTAGTTTCCTACGAGCAGTACTTC. This chain links TRBV18 with TRBJ2-7; 7 positions agree with TRBD2. The germline V gene encodes CDR1 KGHSH and CDR2 LQKENI. With 5 bases clipped from V and 1 base from J, the junction kept 5 bases outside the gene matches. This CDR3 contains 14 residues.

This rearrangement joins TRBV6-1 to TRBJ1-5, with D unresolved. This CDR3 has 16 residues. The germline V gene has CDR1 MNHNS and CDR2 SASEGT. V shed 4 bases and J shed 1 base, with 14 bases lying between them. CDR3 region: CASSVEVWVSNQPQHF. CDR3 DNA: TGTGCCAGCAGTGTCGAGGTTTGGGTCAGCAATCAGCCCCAGCATTTT.